A selection of T cell receptor beta chains follows, all from one sample in a study of control samples from healthy donors and cancer patients. Assay: immunoSEQ multiplex PCR; the TCRdb copy retains only in-frame clones and omits some. The table has some 130,000 clones, roughly 90% seen once; the top ten hold roughly 10%. Sequenced material: blood. The receptor set was obtained from a man aged 25-40 years in good health. Both conserved end residues are part of each CDR3. D genes are given only for firm matches. The size field is filled for only some rows; it gives once, few, many or a size class.

D	V	J	size	DNA	CDR3
NA	TRBV14	TRBJ2-1	NA	TGTGCCAGCAGCCGGCCTTCGACTAACCCTCGGAGTGAGCAGTTCTTC	CASSRPSTNPRSEQFF
TRBD1	TRBV18	TRBJ1-4	NA	TGTGCCAGCTCACCACCGACAGGGGACCAAAAACTGTTTTTT	CASSPPTGDQKLFF
TRBD2	TRBV2	TRBJ2-3	NA	TGTGCCAGCAAGTGGTTGGCGGGAGGGGCAGATACGCAGTATTTT	CASKWLAGGADTQYF
TRBD1	TRBV3-1/TRBV3-2	TRBJ1-4	NA	TGTGCCAGCAGCCCGTTGAGGGGGCGGGAAAAACTGTTTTTT	CASSPLRGREKLFF
TRBD2	TRBV12-5	TRBJ2-5	NA	TGTGCTAGTGGTTTGAATAGCGGGAGGGCCTTGGAGACCCAGTACTTC	CASGLNSGRALETQYF
NA	TRBV10-2	TRBJ1-1	NA	TGCGCCAGCGGCGTGGGAAGGAACACTGAAGCTTTCTTT	CASGVGRNTEAFF
NA	TRBV28	TRBJ1-1	NA	TGTGCCAGCAGTTTCCGGGGCGGAAGGGACACTGAAGCTTTCTTT	CASSFRGGRDTEAFF
NA	TRBV7-9	TRBJ2-1	NA	TGTGCCAGCAGCCCCGGGTTGAGGCGTTCTGATGAGCAGTTCTTC	CASSPGLRRSDEQFF
NA	TRBV19	TRBJ2-7	NA	TGTGCCAGTAGTTTCAGGGTTTCCTACGAGCAGTACTTC	CASSFRVSYEQYF
TRBD2	TRBV2	TRBJ2-7	NA	TGTGCCAGCAGTGTCGTACTAGCGGGGTCCTACGAGCAGTACTTC	CASSVVLAGSYEQYF
TRBD1	TRBV25-1	TRBJ1-5	many	TGTGCCAGCAGTGGTTCAGACGGAACAGGGGTTCAGCCCCAGCATTTT	CASSGSDGTGVQPQHF
NA	TRBV6-5	TRBJ1-1	NA	TGTGCCAGCAGACGCGGGACTTGGATGGACACTGAAGCTTTCTTT	CASRRGTWMDTEAFF
NA	TRBV2	TRBJ1-1	NA	TGTGCCAGCAGTGAGGCAGGGGATACTGAAGCTTTCTTT	CASSEAGDTEAFF
NA	TRBV7-2	TRBJ2-7	NA	TGTGCCAGCAGCTTCCTCGGGTCCCGTCTCCACTCCTACGAGCAGTACTTC	CASSFLGSRLHSYEQYF
TRBD2	TRBV28	TRBJ2-1	NA	TGTGCCAGCAGTCTAGCGGGAGGGAGTACAACCTACAATGAGCAGTTCTTC	CASSLAGGSTTYNEQFF
NA	TRBV5-6	TRBJ2-3	NA	TGTGCCAGCAGCTTGGGCGGGGCTACTACAGATACGCAGTATTTT	CASSLGGATTDTQYF
TRBD1	TRBV28	TRBJ1-5	NA	TGTGCCAGCAGTAGGGACAGGGTAAGCAATCAGCCCCAGCATTTT	CASSRDRVSNQPQHF
NA	TRBV3-1/TRBV3-2	TRBJ2-7	NA	TGTGCCAGCAGCCAATATCTGACAGGAGGTAGGGAGCAGTACTTC	CASSQYLTGGREQYF
NA	TRBV28	TRBJ1-5	NA	TGTGCCAGCAGGGACGGGCTCAATCAGCCCCAGCATTTT	CASRDGLNQPQHF
TRBD1	TRBV9	TRBJ2-7	NA	TGTGCCAGCAGCGCGACAGGGGGCTACGAGCAGTACTTC	CASSATGGYEQYF
NA	TRBV28	TRBJ2-2	NA	TGTGCCAGCAGTTCTCCCTGGGGGACCGGGGAGCTGTTTTTT	CASSSPWGTGELFF
TRBD2	TRBV28	TRBJ2-2	NA	TGTGCCAGCAGTTTATTTTCCAGCGGGATCCGATACGGGGAGCTGTTTTTT	CASSLFSSGIRYGELFF